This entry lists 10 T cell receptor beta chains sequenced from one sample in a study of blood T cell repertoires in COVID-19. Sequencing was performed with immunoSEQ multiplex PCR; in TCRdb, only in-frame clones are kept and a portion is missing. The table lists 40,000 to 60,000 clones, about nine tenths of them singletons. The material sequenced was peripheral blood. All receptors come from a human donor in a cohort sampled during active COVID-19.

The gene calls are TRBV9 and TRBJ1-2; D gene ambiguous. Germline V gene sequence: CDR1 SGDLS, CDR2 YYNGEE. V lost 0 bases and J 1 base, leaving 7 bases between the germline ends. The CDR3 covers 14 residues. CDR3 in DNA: TGTGCCAGCAGCGTAGATACAGTTAACTATGGCTACACCTTC. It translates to CASSVDTVNYGYTF.

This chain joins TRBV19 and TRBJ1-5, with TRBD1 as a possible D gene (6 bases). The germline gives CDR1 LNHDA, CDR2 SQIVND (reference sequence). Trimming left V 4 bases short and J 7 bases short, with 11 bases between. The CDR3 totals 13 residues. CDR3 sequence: CASSTWTAQPQHF. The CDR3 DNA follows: TGTGCCAGTAGTACCTGGACAGCCCAGCCCCAGCATTTT.

CDR3 protein: CASSVGPGGYTF. In DNA, the CDR3 is TGTGCCAGCAGCGTAGGTCCGGGGGGCTACACCTTC. The chain joins TRBV9 to TRBJ1-2; D is undetermined. Germline CDR1 reads SGDLS; CDR2 reads YYNGEE. This CDR3 is built from 12 residues. The ends were cut back, 0 bases at V and 8 bases at J, with 8 bases in the middle.

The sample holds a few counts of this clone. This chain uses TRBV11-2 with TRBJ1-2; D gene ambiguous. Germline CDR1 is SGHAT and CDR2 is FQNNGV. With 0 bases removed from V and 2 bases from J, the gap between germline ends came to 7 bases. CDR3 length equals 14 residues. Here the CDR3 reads CASSLENRNYGYTF. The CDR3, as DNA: TGTGCCAGCAGCTTAGAGAACAGAAACTATGGCTACACCTTC.

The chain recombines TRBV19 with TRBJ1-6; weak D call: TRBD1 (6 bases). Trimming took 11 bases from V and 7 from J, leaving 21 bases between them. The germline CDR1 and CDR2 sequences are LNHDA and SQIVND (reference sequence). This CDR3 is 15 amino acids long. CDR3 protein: CAAQMGAAGNSPLHF. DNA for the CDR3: TGTGCCGCTCAAATGGGGGCAGCCGGGAATTCACCCCTCCACTTT.

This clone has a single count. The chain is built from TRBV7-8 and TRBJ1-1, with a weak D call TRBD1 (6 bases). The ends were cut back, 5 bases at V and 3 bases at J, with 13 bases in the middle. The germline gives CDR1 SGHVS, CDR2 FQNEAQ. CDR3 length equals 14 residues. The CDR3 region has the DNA TGTGCCAGCAGCAACAGGGATGGTGACACTGAAGCTTTCTTT. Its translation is CASSNRDGDTEAFF.

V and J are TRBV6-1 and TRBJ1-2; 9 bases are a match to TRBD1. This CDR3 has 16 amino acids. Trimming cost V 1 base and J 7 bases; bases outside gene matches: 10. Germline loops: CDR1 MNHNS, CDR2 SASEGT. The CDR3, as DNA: TGTGCCAGCAGTGAAGGTCCATGGACAGGGGCGGGTGGCTACACCTTC. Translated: CASSEGPWTGAGGYTF.

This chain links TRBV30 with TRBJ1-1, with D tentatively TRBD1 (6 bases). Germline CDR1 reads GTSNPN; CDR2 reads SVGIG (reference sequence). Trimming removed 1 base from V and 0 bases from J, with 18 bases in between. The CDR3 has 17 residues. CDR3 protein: CAWSAPDRHPVNTEAFF. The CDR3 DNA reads TGTGCCTGGAGTGCGCCCGACAGGCATCCCGTGAACACTGAAGCTTTCTTT.

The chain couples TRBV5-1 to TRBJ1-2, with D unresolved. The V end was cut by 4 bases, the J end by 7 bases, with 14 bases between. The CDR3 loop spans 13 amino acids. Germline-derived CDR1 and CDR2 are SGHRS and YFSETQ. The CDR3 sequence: CASSLNPIGGYTF. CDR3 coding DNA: TGCGCCAGCAGCCTGAACCCTATCGGTGGCTACACCTTC.

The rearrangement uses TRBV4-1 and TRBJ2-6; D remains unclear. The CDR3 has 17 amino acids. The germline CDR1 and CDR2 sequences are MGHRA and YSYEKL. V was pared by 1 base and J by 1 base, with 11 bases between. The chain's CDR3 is CASSQALEVSGANVLTF. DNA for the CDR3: TGCGCCAGCAGCCAAGCCCTCGAGGTATCTGGGGCCAACGTCCTGACTTTC.